This TCR beta chain was recovered during a study of OX40 agonist ivuxolimab in advanced cancers. Study information: Patients were treated with intravenous ivuxolimab, dosed at 0.01 to 10 mg/kg and infused every 2 weeks.

The investigators sampled blood at baseline, at cycle 4 day 1, and at cycle 7 day 1. Measured with immunoSEQ multiplex PCR; TCRdb has only the in-frame clones, and not every one. The sample records over 80,000 clones, around 80% being singletons. The study, taken as a whole, reports: Near-lowest levels of clonal expansion characterized partial responders at 0.1-3.0 mg/kg.

The CDR3 is 16 amino acids. Germline assignment: CDR1 SNHLY and CDR2 FYNNEI. V lost 3 bases, J lost 7 bases, and 10 bases stayed unmatched. With respect to this clone: Its target is unknown.

This chain uses TRBV2 with TRBJ1-4; 8 positions match TRBD1. The sequence was collected from an adult with an advanced solid tumor such as melanoma, head and neck, liver or kidney cancer. The sequences come from CD4+ or CD8+ T cells sorted from blood, collected in a trial of the OX40 agonist ivuxolimab. In DNA form, the CDR3 reads TGTGCCAGCAGTGAGGACAGGGCAGGTATGGGTGAAAAACTGTTTTTT. It encodes CASSEDRAGMGEKLFF.